One and the same sample provided the 29 T cell receptor beta chains below, sequenced in a study of beta chain features in type 1 diabetes. Overall study findings and caveats: All four CD4+ subsets of Type 1 diabetes patients contained TCRB CDR3s that were moderately but significantly shorter.

These receptors have no identified antigens. Sequencing targeted expressed TCRB transcripts, as all isolated RNA had been reverse transcribed. TCRdb's copy holds only in-frame clones and misses some; the assay was immunoSEQ multiplex PCR. The sample holds under 300,000 clones, roughly 20% seen once. The sample consisted of naive CD4+ T cells from blood. Source of these receptors: a middle-aged woman with type 1 diabetes.

This clone was counted only a few times. V gene TRBV4-1 combines with J gene TRBJ2-1; 15 bases fit TRBD2. This CDR3 contains 15 residues. The V gene end was trimmed by 4 bases and the J gene end by 9 bases; junction bases not matched to a gene: 4. CDR1 is MGHRA and CDR2 is YSYEKL in the germline V gene. This CDR3 reads CASSLRTSGRVEQFF. The CDR3 nucleotides are TGCGCCAGCAGCCTGCGGACTAGCGGGAGGGTTGAGCAGTTCTTC.

In its sample, this clone was seen a few times. Other nucleotide sequences from this sample produce the same CDR3. The V call is TRBV30, the J call TRBJ2-3, with D perhaps matching TRBD2 (5 bases). This CDR3 comprises 13 residues. Trimming shortened V by 3 bases and J by 3 bases, and 10 bases separated the two germline ends. Per germline, CDR1 GTSNPN and CDR2 SVGIG (reference sequence). This CDR3 is CAWSGGATDTQYF. The CDR3 coding sequence is TGTGCCTGGAGCGGAGGAGCGACAGATACGCAGTATTTT.

This clone was seen a few times. V usage is TRBV29-1 and J usage is TRBJ1-1; tentative D call: TRBD1 (5 bases). Germline loops: CDR1 SQVTM, CDR2 ANQGSEA. This CDR3 is built from 14 residues. Trimming took 1 base from V and 0 from J, leaving 9 bases between them. The CDR3 protein is CSVEGGGLNTEAFF. CDR3 nucleotide sequence: TGCAGCGTTGAAGGGGGGGGGTTGAACACTGAAGCTTTCTTT.

This clone was seen a handful of times. The V and J genes are TRBV6-6 and TRBJ2-3; TRBD2 matches 10 bases. The V segment lost 6 bases and the J segment 0 bases; nucleotides outside the gene matches: 6. The CDR3 consists of 16 residues. The germline gives CDR1 MNHNY, CDR2 SVGAGI (reference sequence). CDR3 region: CASSTRTSGSTDTQYF. The CDR3 nucleotides read TGTGCCAGCAGCACGCGGACTAGCGGAAGCACAGATACGCAGTATTTT.

With respect to this clone: The junction differs from germline at one of its ends, possibly a read error. For the CDR3, the DNA is TGTGCCACCAGCCGAGACAGGGGAGAAGTTGGCTACACCTTC. It is translated as CATSRDRGEVGYTF. V gene TRBV15 combines with J gene TRBJ1-2; 8 nucleotides agree with TRBD1. This CDR3 contains 14 residues. The V gene's germline CDR1 is LNHNV and CDR2 YYDKDF (reference sequence).

DNA of the CDR3: TGTGCCAGCACTCGACTAGAATGGACCGGGGAGCTGTTTTTT. It yields the protein CASTRLEWTGELFF. The chain has TRBV28 and TRBJ2-2, with D possibly being TRBD2 (6 bases). The CDR3 is 14 amino acids. Germline lookup yields CDR1 MDHEN and CDR2 SYDVKM. V was shortened by 7 bases and J by 5 bases, with 14 bases between the two germline ends.

Only a few counts were recorded for this clone. This chain links TRBV5-1 with TRBJ2-5; 9 nucleotides line up with TRBD1. V lost 5 bases and J lost 5; bases outside the gene matches: 4. Looked up from germline, CDR1 is SGHRS and CDR2 is YFSETQ. This CDR3 contains 13 residues. The CDR3 DNA is TGCGCCAGCAGACTGGACAGGGGTGAGACCCAGTACTTC. It yields the protein CASRLDRGETQYF.

This clone was counted only a few times. The chain combines TRBV28 with TRBJ2-6, with D tentatively TRBD1 (6 bases). CDR3 size: 17 residues. Germline V gene sequence: CDR1 MDHEN, CDR2 SYDVKM. V lost 2 bases to trimming and J lost 0 bases, with 11 bases between them. CDR3 region: CASSLPRQDSGANVLTF. CDR3 nucleotides: TGTGCCAGCAGTTTACCTCGACAGGACTCTGGGGCCAACGTCCTGACTTTC.

Only a few counts were recorded for this clone. The chain is built from TRBV20-1 and TRBJ2-5; unclear D gene. The germline V gene has CDR1 DFQATT and CDR2 SNEGSKA (reference sequence). Trimming removed 6 bases from V and 1 base from J, with 6 bases in between. The CDR3 covers 11 residues. The CDR3 DNA reads as TGCAGTGCGCGCCCCCAAGAGACCCAGTACTTC. Amino acids: CSARPQETQYF.

This clone has just a few counts. The chain is built from TRBV11-2 and TRBJ2-7, with 7 bases matching TRBD2. Trimming at V came to 10 bases and at J to 5 bases, leaving 14 bases not matched to a gene. This CDR3 has 14 residues. Per germline, CDR1 SGHAT and CDR2 FQNNGV. The CDR3 sequence is CATRRWAGVHEQYF. CDR3 bases: TGTGCCACCCGAAGGTGGGCGGGGGTCCACGAGCAGTACTTC.

This clone has only a few counts. The chain carries TRBV29-1 and TRBJ2-7; 8 bases line up with TRBD1. This CDR3 contains 14 residues. With V trimmed by 4 bases and J by 0 bases, 5 bases remained unmatched. In germline, CDR1 is SQVTM, CDR2 ANQGSEA. As DNA, the CDR3 is TGCAGCGTTGGCAGGGACAGGAGCTCCTACGAGCAGTACTTC. Its protein is CSVGRDRSSYEQYF.

The sample holds a few counts of this clone. The V call is TRBV7-2, the J call TRBJ2-1; 7 positions agree with TRBD1. The germline V gene has CDR1 SGHTA and CDR2 FQGNSA. The CDR3 spans 15 residues. V lost 4 bases and J lost 5; bases outside the gene matches: 8. The DNA for the CDR3 is TGTGCCAGCAGCTCGTGGGACAGAGAAAACAATGAGCAGTTCTTC. Residues: CASSSWDRENNEQFF.

This clone was seen only a few times. This sequence joins TRBV29-1 and TRBJ2-1, with D perhaps matching TRBD1 (5 bases). The CDR3 length is 15 residues. CDR1 and CDR2 (germline): SQVTM, ANQGSEA. The V end lost 8 bases, the J end lost 1 base, and 18 bases lay between the germline ends. DNA for the CDR3: TGCAGCCTGGTAGGCCGCAAGGGGTCCTACAATGAGCAGTTCTTC. Translated, it gives CSLVGRKGSYNEQFF.

Worth noting for this clone: Compared with germline, one end of the junction differs, possibly owing to a read error. This rearrangement joins TRBV2 to TRBJ2-7; possibly TRBD2 for D (5 bases). The length of the CDR3 is 14 residues. Per germline, CDR1 SNHLY and CDR2 FYNNEI. The CDR3 DNA reads TGTGCCAGCAGTCTAAGACTAACTTCCTCCGAGCAGTACTTC. As protein: CASSLRLTSSEQYF.

V gene TRBV7-9 combines with J gene TRBJ1-1; possibly TRBD1 for D (6 bases). Trimming shortened V by 3 bases and J by 5 bases, and 13 bases separated the two germline ends. This CDR3 has 14 amino acids. CDR1 is SEHNR, CDR2 FQNEAQ, per germline (reference sequence). The CDR3 spells CASSFTGSGTEAFF. CDR3 sequence (DNA): TGTGCCAGCAGCTTTACAGGGTCCGGGACTGAAGCTTTCTTT.

This clone has only a few counts. The chain has TRBV18 and TRBJ2-7; 10 bases are shared with TRBD1. Germline V CDR1 and CDR2: KGHSH, LQKENI. V gave up 6 bases and J gave up 5 bases; unmatched junction bases: 7. This CDR3 region has 14 residues. The CDR3 loop reads CASSGTGVINEQYF. The CDR3 DNA reads as TGTGCCAGCTCCGGGACAGGGGTCATCAACGAGCAGTACTTC. Full variable domain (missing parts from reference TRBV18 and TRBJ2-7): NAGVMQNPRHLVRRRGQEARLRCSPMKGHSHVYWYRQLPEEGLKFMVYLQKENIIDESGMPKERFSAEFPKEGPSILRIQQVVRGDSAAYFCASSGTGVINEQYFGPGTRLTVT.

This clone was counted between two and nine times. This chain connects TRBV5-1 to TRBJ1-1, with a tentative D call TRBD1 (5 bases). Germline CDR1 is SGHRS and CDR2 is YFSETQ. Trimming shortened V by 7 bases and J by 3 bases, and 13 bases separated the two germline ends. The CDR3 length is 13 residues. CDR3 amino acids: CASSVDSYTEAFF. CDR3 sequence (DNA): TGCGCCAGCTCTGTCGACAGTTACACTGAAGCTTTCTTT.

The gene calls are TRBV7-2 and TRBJ1-2; D unresolved. The CDR3 has 14 amino acids. The V gene's germline CDR1 is SGHTA and CDR2 FQGNSA. Trimming stripped 5 bases from V and 8 bases from J, with 18 bases between. The CDR3, as DNA: TGTGCCAGCAGCCCCCCGGTCCCCTCGCGGGGCTACACCTTC. Protein sequence: CASSPPVPSRGYTF.

V gene TRBV7-2 combines with J gene TRBJ2-7; D is possibly TRBD1 (6 bases). Looked up from germline, CDR1 is SGHTA and CDR2 is FQGNSA. V gave up 1 base and J gave up 6 bases, with 16 bases separating them. The CDR3 covers 15 residues. CDR3 sequence: CASSLVQGSRSEQYF. Written as DNA, the CDR3 is TGTGCCAGCAGCTTAGTGCAGGGGAGTCGCTCCGAGCAGTACTTC.

This clone was observed a handful of times. J is TRBJ2-2 and V is TRBV9, with 8 nucleotides matching TRBD2. The CDR3 spans 14 residues. The V gene end was trimmed by 0 bases and the J gene end by 7 bases; junction bases not matched to a gene: 2. Germline values: CDR1 SGDLS, CDR2 YYNGEE. The CDR3 reads CASSVVTSGGELFF. CDR3 coding DNA: TGTGCCAGCAGCGTAGTCACTAGCGGCGGGGAGCTGTTTTTT.

This clone appeared a few times. The chain combines TRBV9 with TRBJ2-3, with 8 bases matching TRBD2. The CDR3 has 16 residues. From germline, CDR1 is SGDLS and CDR2 YYNGEE. The V segment lost 5 bases and the J segment 1 base; nucleotides outside the gene matches: 9. The chain's CDR3 is CASRDLGAGGTDTQYF. The CDR3 region has the DNA TGTGCCAGCAGGGACCTGGGAGCGGGGGGCACAGATACGCAGTATTTT.

The chain links TRBV7-2 to TRBJ1-1; D not certain. Germline V gives CDR1 SGHTA, CDR2 FQGNSA. Trimming took 5 bases from V and 0 from J, leaving 13 bases between them. The length of the CDR3 is 15 residues. Here the CDR3 reads CASSPLRGLNTEAFF. The CDR3, as DNA: TGTGCCAGCAGCCCTCTGAGAGGGTTGAACACTGAAGCTTTCTTT.

This clone was recorded a few times. CDR3 in DNA: TGTGCCAGCAGTTCCCCTCAGGGGGTCTACGAGCAGTACTTC. Protein product: CASSSPQGVYEQYF. The V call is TRBV28, the J call TRBJ2-7, with 7 bases fitting TRBD1. This CDR3 has 14 residues. V lost 4 bases and J lost 3; bases outside the gene matches: 6. Per germline, CDR1 MDHEN and CDR2 SYDVKM.

In its sample, this clone was seen a few times. The chain combines TRBV5-1 with TRBJ1-2; D ambiguous. This CDR3 has 17 residues. The V end was cut by 3 bases, the J end by 4 bases, with 22 bases between. CDR1 and CDR2 (germline): SGHRS, YFSETQ. CDR3 amino acids: CASSSGAEGIPTYGYTF. The CDR3 coding sequence is TGCGCCAGCAGCTCGGGAGCTGAGGGAATACCGACCTATGGCTACACCTTC.

DNA for the CDR3: TGTGCCAGCAGAAGAGGGGGCTCTGGAAACACCATATATTTT. It encodes CASRRGGSGNTIYF. The chain recombines TRBV7-2 with TRBJ1-3; TRBD1 might be the D (6 bases). The germline gives CDR1 SGHTA, CDR2 FQGNSA. The CDR3 has 14 amino acids. The V gene lost 6 bases and the J gene lost 0 bases, with 9 bases spanning the gap.

V usage is TRBV18 and J usage is TRBJ2-1; 10 bases match TRBD2. Losses at the gene ends were 5 bases for V and 6 bases for J; bases not matched to a gene: 13. In germline, CDR1 is KGHSH, CDR2 LQKENI. This CDR3 is 17 amino acids long. CDR3 bases: TGTGCCAGCTCAATCGAGCTAGCGGGAGCGTTTCGCAATGAGCAGTTCTTC. This gives the protein CASSIELAGAFRNEQFF. The full variable domain, completed using reference TRBV18 and TRBJ2-1, is NAGVMQNPRHLVRRRGQEARLRCSPMKGHSHVYWYRQLPEEGLKFMVYLQKENIIDESGMPKERFSAEFPKEGPSILRIQQVVRGDSAAYFCASSIELAGAFRNEQFFGPGTRLTVL.

As regards this clone: The sample carries other DNA sequences with the same CDR3. The rearrangement joins TRBV18 to TRBJ1-1, with 7 bases identical to TRBD1. Unmatched junction bases numbered 4, after V lost 3 bases and J lost 3 bases. Germline V lookup: CDR1 KGHSH, CDR2 LQKENI. This CDR3 region has 14 residues. CDR3 nucleotides: TGTGCCAGCTCACCTCGACAGGGAGACACTGAAGCTTTCTTT. Translation: CASSPRQGDTEAFF.

The chain uses TRBV20-1 and TRBJ1-1; D is undetermined. Germline CDR1 and CDR2: DFQATT and SNEGSKA (reference sequence). The CDR3 is made up of 11 amino acids. Trimming shortened V by 6 bases and J by 3 bases, and 8 bases separated the two germline ends. CDR3 amino acids: CSAPGHTEAFF. In nucleotides, the CDR3 is TGCAGTGCCCCGGGTCACACTGAAGCTTTCTTT.

This chain joins TRBV15 and TRBJ1-1; 8 bases fit TRBD1. CDR1 LNHNV and CDR2 YYDKDF come from the germline V gene (reference sequence). V shed 0 bases and J 1 base; nucleotides not matched to a gene: 13. CDR3 length equals 19 residues. The DNA of the CDR3 is TGTGCCACCAGCAGAGATAGCAGCTCAGGGGGCATTGGGAACACTGAAGCTTTCTTT. The encoded protein is CATSRDSSSGGIGNTEAFF.